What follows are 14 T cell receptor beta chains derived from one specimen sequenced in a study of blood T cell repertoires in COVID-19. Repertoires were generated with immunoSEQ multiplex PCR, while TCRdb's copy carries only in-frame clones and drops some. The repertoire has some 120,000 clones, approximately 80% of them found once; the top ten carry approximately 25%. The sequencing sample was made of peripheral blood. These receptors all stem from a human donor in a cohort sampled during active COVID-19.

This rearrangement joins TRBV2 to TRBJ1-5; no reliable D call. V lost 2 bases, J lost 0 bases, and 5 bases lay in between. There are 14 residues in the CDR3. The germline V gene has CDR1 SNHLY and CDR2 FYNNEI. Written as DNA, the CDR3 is TGTGCCAGCAGTGAACGGGGTAGCAATCAGCCCCAGCATTTT. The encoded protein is CASSERGSNQPQHF.

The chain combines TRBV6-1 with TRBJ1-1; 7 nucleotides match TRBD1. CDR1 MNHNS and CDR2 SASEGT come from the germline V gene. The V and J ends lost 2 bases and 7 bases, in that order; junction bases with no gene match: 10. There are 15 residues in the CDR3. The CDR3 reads CASSESRTGSYEAFF. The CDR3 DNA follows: TGTGCCAGCAGTGAATCTCGGACAGGAAGCTATGAAGCTTTCTTT.

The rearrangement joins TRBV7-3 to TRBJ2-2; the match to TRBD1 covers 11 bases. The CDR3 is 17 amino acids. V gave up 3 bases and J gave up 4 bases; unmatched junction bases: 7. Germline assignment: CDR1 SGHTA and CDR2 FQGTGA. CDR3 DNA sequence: TGTGCCAGCAGCTTGGACAGGGGGCCGGGTATCACCGGGGAGCTGTTTTTT. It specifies CASSLDRGPGITGELFF. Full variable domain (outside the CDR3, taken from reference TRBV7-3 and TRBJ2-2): GAGVSQTPSNKVTEKGKYVELRCDPISGHTALYWYRQSLGQGPEFLIYFQGTGAADDSGLPNDRFFAVRPEGSVSTLKIQRTERGDSAVYLCASSLDRGPGITGELFFGEGSRLTVL.

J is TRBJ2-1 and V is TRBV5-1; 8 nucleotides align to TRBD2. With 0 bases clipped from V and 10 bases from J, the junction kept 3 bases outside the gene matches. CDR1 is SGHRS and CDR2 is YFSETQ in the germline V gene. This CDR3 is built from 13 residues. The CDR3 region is CASSLVIAGEQFF. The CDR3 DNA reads TGCGCCAGCAGCTTGGTAATAGCGGGAGAGCAGTTCTTC.

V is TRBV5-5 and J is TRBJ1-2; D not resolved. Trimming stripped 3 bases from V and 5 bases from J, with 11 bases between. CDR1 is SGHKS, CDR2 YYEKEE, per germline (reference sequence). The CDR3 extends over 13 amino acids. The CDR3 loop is CASSWEVRYGYTF. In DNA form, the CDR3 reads TGTGCCAGCAGCTGGGAGGTACGGTATGGCTACACCTTC.

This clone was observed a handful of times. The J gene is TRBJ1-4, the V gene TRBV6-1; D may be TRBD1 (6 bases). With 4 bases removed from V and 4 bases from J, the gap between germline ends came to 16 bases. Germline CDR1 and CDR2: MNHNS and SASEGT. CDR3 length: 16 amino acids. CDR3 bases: TGTGCCAGCAGTGTTGGTACAGGGCGTGATAATGAAAAACTGTTTTTT. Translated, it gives CASSVGTGRDNEKLFF.

The CDR3 bases are TGCGCCAGCAGCTTGTGGGGGGGAGGAACCGACAATGAGCAGTTCTTC. The encoded protein is CASSLWGGGTDNEQFF. This chain uses TRBV5-1 with TRBJ2-1; 7 nucleotides agree with TRBD2. The length of the CDR3 is 16 residues. With 1 base clipped from V and 5 bases from J, the junction kept 9 bases outside the gene matches. Per germline, CDR1 SGHRS and CDR2 YFSETQ.

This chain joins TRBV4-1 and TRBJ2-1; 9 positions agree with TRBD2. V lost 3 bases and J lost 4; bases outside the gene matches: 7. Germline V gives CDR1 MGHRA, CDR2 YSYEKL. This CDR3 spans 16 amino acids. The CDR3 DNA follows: TGCGCCAGCAGCCAGGGCGGGAGGGCCTCTTACAATGAGCAGTTCTTC. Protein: CASSQGGRASYNEQFF.

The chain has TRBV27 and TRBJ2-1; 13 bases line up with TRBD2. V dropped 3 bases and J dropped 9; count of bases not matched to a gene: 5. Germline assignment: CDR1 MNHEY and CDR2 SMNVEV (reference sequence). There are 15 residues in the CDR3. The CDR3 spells CASSFTLAGGREQFF. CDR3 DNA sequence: TGTGCCAGCAGTTTCACACTAGCGGGGGGGCGTGAGCAGTTCTTC.

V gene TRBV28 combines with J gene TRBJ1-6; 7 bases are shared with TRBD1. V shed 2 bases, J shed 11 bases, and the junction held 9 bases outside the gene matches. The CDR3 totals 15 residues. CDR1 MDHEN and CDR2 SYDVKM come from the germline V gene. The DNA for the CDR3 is TGTGCCAGCAGTTTACGGGACAGCCGAGTCCCACCCCTCCACTTT. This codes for CASSLRDSRVPPLHF.

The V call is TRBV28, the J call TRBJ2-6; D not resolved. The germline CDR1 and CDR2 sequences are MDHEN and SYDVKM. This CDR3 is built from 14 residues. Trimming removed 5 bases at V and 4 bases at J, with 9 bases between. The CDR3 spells CASSTLGGANVLTF. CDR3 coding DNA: TGTGCCAGCAGTACCCTCGGGGGGGCCAACGTCCTGACTTTC.

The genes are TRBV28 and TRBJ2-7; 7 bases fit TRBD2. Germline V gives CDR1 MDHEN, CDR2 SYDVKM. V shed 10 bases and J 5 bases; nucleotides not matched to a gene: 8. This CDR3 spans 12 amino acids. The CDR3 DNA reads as TGTGCCAATAGCCCAGCGGGGCACGAGCAGTACTTC. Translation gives CANSPAGHEQYF.

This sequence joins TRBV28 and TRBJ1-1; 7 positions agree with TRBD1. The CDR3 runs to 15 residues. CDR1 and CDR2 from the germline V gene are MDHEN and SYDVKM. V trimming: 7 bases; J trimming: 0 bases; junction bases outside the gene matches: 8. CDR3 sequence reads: CASTETGRLNTEAFF. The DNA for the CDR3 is TGTGCCAGCACCGAGACAGGGCGCTTGAACACTGAAGCTTTCTTT.

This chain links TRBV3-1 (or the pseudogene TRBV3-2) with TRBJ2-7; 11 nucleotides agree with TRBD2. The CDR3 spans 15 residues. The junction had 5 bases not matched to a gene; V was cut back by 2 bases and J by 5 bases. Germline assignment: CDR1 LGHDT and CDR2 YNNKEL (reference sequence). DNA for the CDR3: TGTGCCAGCAGCCAATTAGCGGGAGGGAGCGACGAGCAGTACTTC. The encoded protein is CASSQLAGGSDEQYF.